The clone carrying this TCR delta chain was detected only once. Antigen specificity is unknown. The data originate from a study of human gamma delta and Vdelta1 T cells. Study observations and caveats: Acute myeloid leukemia was reportedly broadly targeted by polyclonal Delta One T cells.

TCRdb reanalyzed the PCR reads using CATT. The data show roughly 13,000 delta-chain clones, with roughly 50% seen just once and more than 1.3% held by the top ten. The ends lost 2 bases at V and 0 bases at J; junction bases unmatched: 12. Germline V gene data show CDR1 as TSWWSYY and CDR2 as QGS. CDR3 length: 19 amino acids. Source material: Vdelta1 gamma-delta T cells from blood grown in culture (DOT cells). The rearrangement joins TRDV1 to TRDJ1; 10 nucleotides line up with TRDD3. The TCR was taken from a human donor in good health. CDR3 region: CALGEFLRATGGYTDKLIF. The CDR3 DNA is TGTGCTCTTGGGGAATTCCTTAGGGCTACTGGGGGATACACCGATAAACTCATCTTT.